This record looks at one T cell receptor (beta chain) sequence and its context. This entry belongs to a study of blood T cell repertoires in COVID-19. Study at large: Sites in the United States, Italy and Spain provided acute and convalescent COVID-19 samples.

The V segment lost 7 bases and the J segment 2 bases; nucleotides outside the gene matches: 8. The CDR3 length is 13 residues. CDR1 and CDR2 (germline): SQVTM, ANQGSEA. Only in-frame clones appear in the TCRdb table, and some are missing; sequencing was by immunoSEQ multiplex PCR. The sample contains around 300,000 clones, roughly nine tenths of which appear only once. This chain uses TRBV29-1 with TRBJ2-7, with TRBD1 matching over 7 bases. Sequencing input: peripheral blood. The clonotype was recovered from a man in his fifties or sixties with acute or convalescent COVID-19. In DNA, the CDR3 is TGCAGCGCCGGAGACAGGGTACCCTACGAGCAGTACTTC. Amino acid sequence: CSAGDRVPYEQYF.